The 9 T cell receptor beta chains listed next were all sequenced from one sample in a study of T-cell reconstitution after alpha-beta-depleted transplantation in children. The authors prepared the TCRbeta library with unique molecular identifiers. Each CDR3 protein is one row after TCRdb ran MiXCR on the PCR reads. In the table there are about 690,000 distinct CDR3 sequences, approximately 17% of which are singletons. This material consisted of PBMCs from the stem cell graft donor, taken from the stem cell graft. The receptors shown here come from a human donor who donated a stem cell graft to a child with acute myeloid leukemia.

This clonotype was counted many times. The CDR3 DNA follows: TGTGCCACCAGCAGAGCTTCAGGGAGCCTATCTTCCTACGAGCAGTACGTC. The encoded protein is CATSRASGSLSSYEQYV. The rearrangement uses TRBV15 and TRBJ2-7; D might be TRBD1 or TRBD2, each matching 5 bases. CDR1 LNHNV and CDR2 YYDKDF come from the germline V gene (reference sequence). V lost 1 base and J lost 1, with 17 bases in between. The CDR3 sequence is 17 residues long.

This clonotype came up a few times. The chain has TRBV5-1 and TRBJ2-7; a weak D match, TRBD1 (5 bases). Germline V gives CDR1 SGHRS, CDR2 YFSETQ. The CDR3 is 14 amino acids. V gave up 3 bases and J gave up 3 bases, with 13 bases separating them. The CDR3 sequence: CASSSFGQGYEQYV. CDR3 DNA sequence: TGCGCCAGCAGCTCCTTTGGCCAGGGCTACGAGCAGTACGTC.

In DNA form, the CDR3 reads TGTGCCAGCAGTTTAGCGGGCAGCGATTGGGACAATCAGCCCCAGCATTTT. Translated: CASSLAGSDWDNQPQHF. The rearrangement joins TRBV27 to TRBJ1-5; D is ambiguous. This CDR3 spans 17 amino acids. Germline V CDR1 and CDR2: MNHEY, SMNVEV (reference sequence). The V end lost 2 bases, the J end lost 3 bases, and 17 bases lay between the germline ends.

The CDR3, as DNA: TGTGCCATCAGTGAAGCCCAGGAGACCCAGTACTTC. Its translation is CAISEAQETQYF. The V call is TRBV10-3, the J call TRBJ2-5; no clear D. In germline, CDR1 is ENHRY, CDR2 SYGVKD. The CDR3 has 12 amino acids. V lost 3 bases to trimming and J lost 5 bases, with 7 bases between them.

This clonotype was counted a few times. The V call is TRBV29-1, the J call TRBJ2-4, with 14 bases lining up with TRBD2. J was trimmed by 1 base and V by 5 bases; bases with no gene match: 4. The V gene's germline CDR1 is SQVTM and CDR2 ANQGSEA. The CDR3 is 16 amino acids. CDR3 nucleotides: TGCAGCGTTAGGACTAGCGGGGGGTGGGCCAAAAACATTCAGTACTTC. Protein product: CSVRTSGGWAKNIQYF.

The V and J genes are TRBV5-1 and TRBJ1-2, with no clear D. V lost 1 base and J lost 8, with 24 bases in between. Germline values: CDR1 SGHRS, CDR2 YFSETQ. The CDR3 spans 17 residues. DNA for the CDR3: TGCGCCAGCAGCTTGCTAGGCGGACCCGACATCGCAACGGGCTACACCTTC. Translated: CASSLLGGPDIATGYTF.

This clonotype occurred many times. V gene TRBV10-3 combines with J gene TRBJ2-4; D may be TRBD1 (6 bases). Germline V gene data show CDR1 as ENHRY and CDR2 as SYGVKD. The ends were cut back, 8 bases at V and 1 base at J, with 9 bases in the middle. The CDR3 is 13 amino acids. DNA of the CDR3: TGTGCCATCGCAGGGGTGGCCAAAAACATTCAGTACTTC. Protein product: CAIAGVAKNIQYF.

This clonotype came up a few times. The genes are TRBV6-5 and TRBJ2-2; no reliable D call. Germline CDR1 MNHEY, CDR2 SVGAGI. The CDR3 sequence is 14 residues long. Trimming took 0 bases from V and 6 from J, leaving 8 bases between them. The CDR3 DNA reads TGTGCCAGCAGTTACTCGGATGGGTCCGGGGAGCTGTTTTTT. Translating it yields CASSYSDGSGELFF.

The rearrangement uses TRBV6-5 and TRBJ2-2, with D hard to call. Trimming took 8 bases from V and 5 from J, leaving 9 bases between them. CDR3 length: 12 amino acids. The V gene's germline CDR1 is MNHEY and CDR2 SVGAGI. CDR3 sequence: CASQALTGELFF. The CDR3 DNA is TGTGCCAGCCAGGCTTTAACCGGGGAGCTGTTTTTT.